This TCR beta chain was captured by sequencing in a study of blood T cell repertoires in COVID-19. Turning to the study itself: Samples taken during acute and convalescent COVID-19 were collected in the United States, Italy and Spain.

The germline CDR1 and CDR2 sequences are LNHNV and YYDKDF (reference sequence). This CDR3 is 16 amino acids long. V dropped 5 bases and J dropped 6 bases, with 22 bases sitting between them. Authors' methods: Researchers report that nucleated cell counts were estimated from reference gene primer amplification. This table comes from immunoSEQ multiplex PCR, and its TCRdb copy is limited to in-frame clones, with some not included. V and J calls and clone size are those listed in that table; D and trimming were worked out from the DNA. This sample has around 300,000 clones, with about 87% found just once.

The origin of this receptor is a woman between 35 and 50 years old with acute or convalescent COVID-19. The specimen was peripheral blood. The chain links TRBV15 to TRBJ1-2, with D unclear. Here the CDR3 DNA reads TGTGCCACCAGCCGACCAAGAATTGTGGAGAATCATGGCTACACCTTC. Its protein product is CATSRPRIVENHGYTF. The complete variable domain, with remaining parts taken from reference TRBV15 and TRBJ1-2, reads DAMVIQNPRYQVTQFGKPVTLSCSQTLNHNVMYWYQQKSSQAPKLLFHYYDKDFNNEADTPDNFQSRRPNTSFCFLDIRSPGLGDTAMYLCATSRPRIVENHGYTFGSGTRLTVV.